This T cell receptor (beta chain) was sequenced in a study of T cells in Graves' hyperthyroidism and ophthalmopathy. The study's findings and limits: Most thyroid clonotypes that were expanded above 0.001 also turned up in blood.

On this clonotype itself: Its cognate antigen is unknown.

Amplification of TCR beta CDR3 regions was performed using RNA transcripts as template. The study used the HTBI primer set for a first-round RT-PCR of the TCR CDR3. TCRdb passed the multiplex PCR reads through MiXCR, listing each CDR3 protein once. The profile shows about 250,000 distinct CDR3 sequences, approximately 23% of them singletons. The clonotype comes from a woman aged 40 to 50 with Graves' ophthalmopathy. Sample: blood.

DNA of the CDR3: TGTGCCAGCAGTTACGGAGTATTTGGCTACACCTTC. Protein product: CASSYGVFGYTF. The chain has TRBV6-2 or TRBV6-3 and TRBJ1-2; no firm D call. Trimming shortened V by 2 bases and J by 7 bases, and 8 bases separated the two germline ends. There are 12 residues in the CDR3. CDR1 is MNHEY, CDR2 SVGEGT, per germline.